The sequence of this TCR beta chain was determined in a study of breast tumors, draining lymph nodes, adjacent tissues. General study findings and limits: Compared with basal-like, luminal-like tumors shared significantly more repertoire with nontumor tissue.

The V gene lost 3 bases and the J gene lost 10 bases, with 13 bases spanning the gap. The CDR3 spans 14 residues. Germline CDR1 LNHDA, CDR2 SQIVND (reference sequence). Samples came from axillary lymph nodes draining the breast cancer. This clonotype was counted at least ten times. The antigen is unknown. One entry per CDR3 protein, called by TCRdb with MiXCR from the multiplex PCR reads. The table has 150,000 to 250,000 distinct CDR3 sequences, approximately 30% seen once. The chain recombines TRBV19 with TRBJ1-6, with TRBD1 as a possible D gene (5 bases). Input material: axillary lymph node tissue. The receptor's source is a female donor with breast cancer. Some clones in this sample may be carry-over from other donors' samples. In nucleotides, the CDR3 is TGTGCCAGTAGTATTCGGACACGGGCGTCACCCCTCCACTTT. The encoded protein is CASSIRTRASPLHF.